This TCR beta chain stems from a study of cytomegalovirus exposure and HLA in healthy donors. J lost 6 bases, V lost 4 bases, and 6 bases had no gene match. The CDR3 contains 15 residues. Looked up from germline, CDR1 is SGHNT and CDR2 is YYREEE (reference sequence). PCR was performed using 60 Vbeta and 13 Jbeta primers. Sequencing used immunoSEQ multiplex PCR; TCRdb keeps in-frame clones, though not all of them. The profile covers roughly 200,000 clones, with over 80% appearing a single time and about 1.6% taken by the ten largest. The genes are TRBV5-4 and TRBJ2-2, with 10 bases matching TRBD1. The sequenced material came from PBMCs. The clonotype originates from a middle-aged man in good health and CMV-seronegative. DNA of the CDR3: TGTGCCAGCAGCGGCCGGGACAGGGGCCCCGGGGAGCTGTTTTTT. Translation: CASSGRDRGPGELFF.